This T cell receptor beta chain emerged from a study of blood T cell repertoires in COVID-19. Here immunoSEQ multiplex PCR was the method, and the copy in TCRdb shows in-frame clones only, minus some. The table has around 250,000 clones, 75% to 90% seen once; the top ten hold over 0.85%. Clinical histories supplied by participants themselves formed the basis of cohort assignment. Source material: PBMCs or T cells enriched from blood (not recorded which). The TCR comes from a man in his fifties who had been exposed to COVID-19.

CDR3 DNA sequence: TGCGCCAGCAGCTTGCTCGGACAGGGCACCGGGGAGCTGTTTTTT. This sequence encodes CASSLLGQGTGELFF. The rearrangement links TRBV5-1 to TRBJ2-2; 8 bases are a match to TRBD1. Germline-derived CDR1 and CDR2 are SGHRS and YFSETQ. J lost 4 bases, V lost 1 base, and 3 bases had no gene match. This CDR3 contains 15 residues.